This is a list of T cell receptor beta chains from one sample in a study of T cells in Graves' hyperthyroidism and ophthalmopathy. TCRdb analysed the multiplex PCR reads with MiXCR anew, one entry per CDR3 protein. This sample has some 620,000 distinct CDR3 sequences, with 16% found just once. The sample comprised blood. These receptor sequences come from a young woman with Graves' hyperthyroidism. Both conserved end residues are part of each CDR3. A D gene is named only where the DNA matches it firmly. Expanded clones get a size class; other rows say once, few or many, or leave the size out.

j_call | d_call | v_call | clone_size | cdr3_aa | cdr3_nt
TRBJ2-7 | . | TRBV2 | many | CASSEDLERGSYEQYF | TGTGCCAGCAGTGAGGATTTGGAAAGGGGATCTTACGAGCAGTACTTC
TRBJ2-3 | . | TRBV4-1 | . | CASSQAGRSTDTQYF | TGCGCCAGCAGCCAAGCGGGACGGAGCACAGATACGCAGTATTTT
TRBJ1-4 | . | TRBV2 | many | CASSEAWATNEKLFF | TGTGCCAGCAGTGAAGCCTGGGCAACTAATGAAAAACTGTTTTTT
TRBJ1-2 | . | TRBV2 | few | CASSRIAYGYTF | TGTGCCAGCAGTCGGATCGCTTATGGCTACACCTTC
TRBJ2-2 | . | TRBV27 | . | CASKEWTGELFF | TGTGCCAGCAAAGAGTGGACCGGGGAGCTGTTTTTT
TRBJ1-2 | . | TRBV2 | many | CASSPDRNNYGYTF | TGTGCCAGCAGCCCAGACAGGAATAACTATGGCTACACCTTC
TRBJ2-5 | TRBD2 | TRBV20-1 | many | CSARDLGLAEIRVHQETQYF | TGCAGTGCTAGAGATCTAGGTCTAGCGGAGATAAGGGTGCACCAAGAGACCCAGTACTTC
TRBJ2-5 | . | TRBV7-2 | many | CASSTQGGGETQYF | TGTGCCAGCAGCACCCAGGGGGGCGGGGAGACCCAGTACTTC
TRBJ2-2 | TRBD2 | TRBV7-2 | many | CASSLGLAGVGELFF | TGTGCCAGCAGCTTAGGACTAGCGGGAGTCGGGGAGCTGTTTTTT
TRBJ1-2 | . | TRBV20-1 | few | CSARDVGGRGYGYTF | TGCAGTGCTAGAGATGTGGGGGGTAGGGGCTATGGCTACACCTTC
TRBJ2-4 | . | TRBV24-1 | . | CATDPKQSVQQPVAKNIQYF | TGTGCCACCGACCCCAAGCAGAGTGTTCAACAGCCAGTAGCCAAAAACATTCAGTACTTC
TRBJ1-1 | . | TRBV6-5 | many | CASSYSTGYGTEAFF | TGTGCCAGCAGTTACTCCACTGGCTATGGGACTGAAGCTTTCTTT
TRBJ2-7 | . | TRBV6-1 | many | CASSEQVGYEQYF | TGTGCCAGCAGTGAACAGGTCGGCTACGAGCAGTACTTC
TRBJ1-6 | TRBD1 | TRBV3-1 | many | CASNPGGDSPLHF | TGTGCCAGCAACCCAGGGGGCGATTCACCCCTCCACTTT
TRBJ2-2 | TRBD2 | TRBV5-6 | . | CASSFLAAVKWPGELFF | TGTGCCAGCAGCTTCCTAGCGGCGGTAAAATGGCCCGGGGAGCTGTTTTTT
TRBJ2-7 | . | TRBV20-1 | . | CSARDPYNEQYF | TGCAGTGCTAGAGACCCCTACAATGAGCAGTACTTC
TRBJ2-3 | . | TRBV7-9 | many | CASSLAGASPRTDTQYF | TGTGCCAGCAGCTTAGCGGGGGCTAGTCCGCGCACAGATACGCAGTATTTT
TRBJ2-1 | . | TRBV27 | many | CASSPPWSYNEQFF | TGTGCCAGCAGTCCCCCGTGGTCCTACAATGAGCAGTTCTTC
TRBJ1-2 | . | TRBV2 | once | CASRSSGPNYGYTF | TGTGCCAGCAGGTCGAGCGGGCCAAACTATGGCTACACCTTC
TRBJ2-2 | TRBD2 | TRBV12-3/TRBV12-4 | many | CASSPRTSGHGELFF | TGTGCCAGCAGTCCACGGACTAGCGGCCACGGGGAGCTGTTTTTT
TRBJ2-1 | TRBD1 | TRBV30 | . | CAGTGIRGPEQFF | TGTGCCGGGACAGGGATAAGGGGCCCTGAGCAGTTCTTC
TRBJ1-4 | . | TRBV3-1 | . | CASSPFLGQLFF | TGTGCCAGCAGCCCTTTCCTAGGGCAACTGTTTTTT
TRBJ2-1 | TRBD2 | TRBV19 | . | CASSTRGWETNEQFF | TGTGCCAGTAGTACGCGGGGGTGGGAGACCAATGAGCAGTTCTTC
TRBJ2-7 | . | TRBV11-2 | many | CASSTVRGMTYEQYF | TGTGCCAGCAGCACTGTACGCGGGATGACCTACGAGCAGTACTTC
TRBJ2-7 | . | TRBV5-5 | few | CASSLGASGSFYEQYF | TGTGCCAGCAGCTTGGGAGCGAGCGGGTCATTCTACGAGCAGTACTTC
TRBJ2-5 | . | TRBV11-3 | many | CASSLLYPSRETQYF | TGTGCCAGCAGCTTATTGTACCCCTCGCGGGAGACCCAGTACTTC
TRBJ2-7 | TRBD2 | TRBV20-1 | . | CSARTSVSYEQYF | TGCAGTGCTAGAACTAGCGTCTCCTACGAGCAGTACTTC
TRBJ2-6 | . | TRBV10-3 | few | CAISEGGVESGANVLTF | TGTGCCATCAGTGAGGGGGGAGTAGAATCTGGGGCCAACGTCCTGACTTTC
TRBJ1-2 | . | TRBV15 | few | CATSSVGGYTF | TGTGCCACCAGCAGCGTAGGAGGCTACACCTTC
TRBJ2-4 | TRBD2 | TRBV20-1 | many | CSAGLAGGNIQYF | TGCAGTGCAGGACTAGCGGGAGGAAACATTCAGTACTTC
TRBJ2-1 | . | TRBV20-1 | many | CSAIDRSNEQFF | TGCAGTGCTATCGATAGAAGCAATGAGCAGTTCTTC